The 25 T cell receptor beta chains given below trace back to one sample, sequenced in a study of OX40 agonist ivuxolimab in advanced cancers. The protocol was immunoSEQ multiplex PCR, while the TCRdb copy is restricted to in-frame clones and leaves out a portion. The data show around 70,000 clones, about four fifths seen once. The sample in question was CD4+ or CD8+ T cells sorted from blood, obtained in a trial of the OX40 agonist ivuxolimab. The source of these receptors is an adult with an advanced solid tumor such as melanoma, head and neck, liver or kidney cancer.

The V and J genes are TRBV11-2 and TRBJ2-5; D might be TRBD1 (5 bases). CDR3 length equals 16 residues. V was cut by 5 bases and J by 4 bases, with 20 bases left in between. Germline V CDR1 and CDR2: SGHAT, FQNNGV. CDR3 loop: CASSLRGVGVGETQYF. In DNA, the CDR3 is TGTGCCAGCAGCCTAAGGGGCGTTGGGGTAGGAGAGACCCAGTACTTC.

V gene TRBV6-1 combines with J gene TRBJ2-3; D remains unclear. This CDR3 comprises 13 residues. Trimming took off 2 bases at V and 6 bases at J, with 9 bases between the two ends. CDR1 MNHNS and CDR2 SASEGT come from the germline V gene. This chain's CDR3 is CASSELAVDTQYF. The CDR3 DNA is TGTGCCAGCAGTGAATTGGCCGTGGATACGCAGTATTTT.

V gene TRBV28 combines with J gene TRBJ1-1; D is unclear. Germline V gene lookup returns CDR1 MDHEN and CDR2 SYDVKM. The CDR3 has 12 residues. The ends were cut back, 6 bases at V and 7 bases at J, with 12 bases in the middle. CDR3 loop: CASRLRINEAFF. CDR3 DNA: TGTGCCAGCAGACTAAGAATAAATGAAGCTTTCTTT.

The rearrangement joins TRBV15 to TRBJ1-6; the D gene is possibly TRBD1 (6 bases). The CDR3 totals 13 residues. Germline-derived CDR1 and CDR2 are LNHNV and YYDKDF (reference sequence). Trimming took off 3 bases at V and 8 bases at J, with 8 bases between the two ends. The chain's CDR3 is CATSSRQDSPLHF. The CDR3, as DNA: TGTGCCACCAGCAGTCGACAGGATTCACCCCTCCACTTT.

V gene TRBV6-1 combines with J gene TRBJ1-6, with D possibly matching TRBD1 (6 bases). The V and J ends lost 7 bases and 10 bases respectively, with 14 bases between them. CDR3 length: 13 residues. Germline assignment: CDR1 MNHNS and CDR2 SASEGT. In DNA form, the CDR3 reads TGTGCCAGCAAATCGACAGGAACGTCACCCCTCCACTTT. Translated: CASKSTGTSPLHF.

This sequence joins TRBV21-1 and TRBJ2-1; the DNA was not compared with TRBD2, the D call given in the table. TRBV21-1 is a listed pseudogene. The CDR3 totals 13 residues. CDR3 residues: CASSNRTKYEQFF. CDR3 nucleotide sequence: TGTGCCAGCAGCAATCGGACTAAGTATGAGCAGTTCTTC.

The V and J genes are TRBV2 and TRBJ2-2, with 9 nucleotides matching TRBD2. Germline V gives CDR1 SNHLY, CDR2 FYNNEI. This CDR3 is built from 15 residues. The trim removed 6 bases at V and 1 base at J, leaving 3 bases unmatched. Here the CDR3 DNA reads TGTGCCAGCAGGTCGACTAGCGGGAACACCGGGGAGCTGTTTTTT. Its translation: CASRSTSGNTGELFF. Drawing the rest from reference TRBV2 and TRBJ2-2, the complete variable domain is EPEVTQTPSHQVTQMGQEVILRCVPISNHLYFYWYRQILGQKVEFLVSFYNNEISEKSEIFDDQFSVERPDGSNFTLKIRSTKLEDSAMYFCASRSTSGNTGELFFGEGSRLTVL.

V and J are TRBV18 and TRBJ1-4; TRBD1 aligns across 9 bases. The V gene's germline CDR1 is KGHSH and CDR2 LQKENI. The trim removed 5 bases at V and 14 bases at J, leaving 9 bases unmatched. The CDR3 runs to 13 residues. The CDR3 coding sequence is TGTGCCAGCTCATCCCGACAGGGGGAGCCCCTGTTTTTT. Amino acid sequence: CASSSRQGEPLFF.

This clone was counted only a few times. This chain's CDR3 is CSVGAGGPIDTQYF. The CDR3 coding sequence is TGCAGCGTTGGTGCGGGAGGACCCATCGATACGCAGTATTTT. This sequence joins TRBV29-1 and TRBJ2-3; TRBD2 agrees at 8 bases. The V gene end was trimmed by 4 bases and the J gene end by 6 bases; junction bases not matched to a gene: 9. The CDR3 covers 14 residues. Per the germline V gene, CDR1 is SQVTM and CDR2 is ANQGSEA.

V and J are TRBV18 and TRBJ2-1; the D gene is possibly TRBD1 (5 bases). This CDR3 spans 15 amino acids. V was trimmed by 0 bases and J by 7 bases, leaving 13 bases between them. Germline CDR1 and CDR2: KGHSH and LQKENI. The chain's CDR3 is CASSPPGAPGNEQFF. CDR3 DNA sequence: TGTGCCAGCTCACCACCTGGGGCCCCTGGGAATGAGCAGTTCTTC. Based on the CDR3 plus reference TRBV18 and TRBJ2-1, the full variable domain is NAGVMQNPRHLVRRRGQEARLRCSPMKGHSHVYWYRQLPEEGLKFMVYLQKENIIDESGMPKERFSAEFPKEGPSILRIQQVVRGDSAAYFCASSPPGAPGNEQFFGPGTRLTVL.

CDR3 sequence: CASSLLTDGTYEQYF. CDR3 sequence (DNA): TGCGCCAGCAGCTTGTTGACGGACGGGACCTACGAGCAGTACTTC. This chain links TRBV5-1 with TRBJ2-7; TRBD2 might be the D (5 bases). CDR1 and CDR2 (germline): SGHRS, YFSETQ. V was shortened by 1 base and J by 2 bases, with 13 bases between the two germline ends. CDR3 length: 15 amino acids. Full variable domain (remainder filled in from reference TRBV5-1 and TRBJ2-7): KAGVTQTPRYLIKTRGQQVTLSCSPISGHRSVSWYQQTPGQGLQFLFEYFSETQRNKGNFPGRFSGRQFSNSRSEMNVSTLELGDSALYLCASSLLTDGTYEQYFGPGTRLTVT.

The chain links TRBV28 to TRBJ1-2; 9 bases agree with TRBD1. Germline V lookup: CDR1 MDHEN, CDR2 SYDVKM. Trimming at V came to 5 bases and at J to 8 bases, leaving 9 bases not matched to a gene. CDR3 size: 14 residues. The CDR3 loop reads CASSGHTGGLGYTF. The CDR3, as DNA: TGTGCCAGCAGTGGGCATACAGGGGGCCTGGGCTACACCTTC.

This rearrangement joins TRBV2 to TRBJ2-3; 8 positions match TRBD2. CDR1 SNHLY and CDR2 FYNNEI come from the germline V gene. This CDR3 comprises 15 residues. J was trimmed by 5 bases and V by 5 bases; bases with no gene match: 9. In DNA form, the CDR3 reads TGTGCCAGCAGTCTAGCTACTAGCGGACTAGATACGCAGTATTTT. This encodes CASSLATSGLDTQYF. Filled out from reference TRBV2 and TRBJ2-3, the complete variable domain reads EPEVTQTPSHQVTQMGQEVILRCVPISNHLYFYWYRQILGQKVEFLVSFYNNEISEKSEIFDDQFSVERPDGSNFTLKIRSTKLEDSAMYFCASSLATSGLDTQYFGPGTRLTVL.

The rearrangement uses TRBV27 and TRBJ2-7; 10 bases fit TRBD2. This CDR3 spans 18 amino acids. Germline CDR1 and CDR2: MNHEY and SMNVEV (reference sequence). With 1 base clipped from V and 0 bases from J, the junction kept 9 bases outside the gene matches. For the CDR3, the DNA is TGTGCCAGCAGTTTATTTGGTCTAGCGGGAGCCAACTCCTACGAGCAGTACTTC. Protein: CASSLFGLAGANSYEQYF.

The gene calls are TRBV6-5 and TRBJ1-5; D call uncertain. The germline V and J ends were trimmed by 6 bases and 3 bases, with 9 bases remaining between them. The CDR3 totals 13 residues. From germline, CDR1 is MNHEY and CDR2 SVGAGI. The DNA for the CDR3 is TGTGCCAGCAGGGAAGGCCTCAATCAGCCCCAGCATTTT. Its translation: CASREGLNQPQHF.

The gene calls are TRBV28 and TRBJ2-5; D is undetermined. The germline V gene has CDR1 MDHEN and CDR2 SYDVKM. The CDR3 consists of 13 residues. The V and J ends lost 8 bases and 4 bases respectively, with 14 bases between them. The CDR3 here is CASVRQGLETQYF. For the CDR3, the DNA is TGTGCCAGCGTTCGTCAAGGGTTAGAGACCCAGTACTTC. Full variable domain (rest looked up from reference TRBV28 and TRBJ2-5): DVKVTQSSRYLVKRTGEKVFLECVQDMDHENMFWYRQDPGLGLRLIYFSYDVKMKEKGDIPEGYSVSREKKERFSLILESASTNQTSMYLCASVRQGLETQYFGPGTRLLVL.

The rearrangement uses TRBV15 and TRBJ2-3; D call uncertain. Trimming shortened V by 5 bases and J by 4 bases, and 13 bases separated the two germline ends. The germline CDR1 and CDR2 sequences are LNHNV and YYDKDF (reference sequence). CDR3 length equals 14 residues. The CDR3 spells CATSLLHPPDTQYF. Here the CDR3 DNA reads TGTGCCACCAGCCTTCTCCATCCCCCAGATACGCAGTATTTT.

This chain links TRBV7-9 with TRBJ2-1; 8 nucleotides match TRBD1. The CDR3 spans 13 residues. Per germline, CDR1 SEHNR and CDR2 FQNEAQ (reference sequence). V was pared by 6 bases and J by 6 bases, with 4 bases of the junction left unmatched. CDR3 sequence (DNA): TGTGCCAGCAGGGCTGGACAGGGCAATGAGCAGTTCTTC. Translating it yields CASRAGQGNEQFF.

This chain joins TRBV6-1 and TRBJ2-2; D gene ambiguous. Germline CDR1 reads MNHNS; CDR2 reads SASEGT. V lost 6 bases, J lost 2 bases, and 4 bases lay in between. The CDR3 runs to 12 residues. The CDR3, as DNA: TGTGCCAGCAGCAGAAACACCGGGGAGCTGTTTTTT. This gives the protein CASSRNTGELFF.

V gene TRBV18 combines with J gene TRBJ1-2; D may be TRBD1 (5 bases). This CDR3 is 15 amino acids long. The V and J ends lost 3 bases and 5 bases respectively, with 16 bases between them. The germline gives CDR1 KGHSH, CDR2 LQKENI. The DNA for the CDR3 is TGTGCCAGCTCACCCGAGTCAGGGATTGGGTATGGCTACACCTTC. This gives the protein CASSPESGIGYGYTF.

In regard to this clone: The junction and the germline gene differ at one end; a read error may be behind it. The gene calls are TRBV7-2 and TRBJ1-4; tentative D call: TRBD1 (6 bases). Germline V gene sequence: CDR1 SGHTA, CDR2 FQGNSA. The CDR3 covers 12 residues. The CDR3 DNA sequence: TGTGCCAGCAGCAGGAGGACAGCCCCAAAGCTTTTT. Its translation: CASSRRTAPKLF.

The chain has TRBV10-3 and TRBJ2-3; D unresolved. CDR1 ENHRY and CDR2 SYGVKD come from the germline V gene. The CDR3 contains 15 residues. The V gene lost 4 bases and the J gene lost 0 bases, with 11 bases spanning the gap. CDR3 sequence (DNA): TGTGCCATCAGTGTTGGGGTCTTAAGCACAGATACGCAGTATTTT. It translates to CAISVGVLSTDTQYF.

The chain employs TRBV4-3 and TRBJ2-7; the D is unclear. V dropped 0 bases and J dropped 2 bases, with 20 bases sitting between them. Germline assignment: CDR1 LGHNA and CDR2 YSLEER. This CDR3 has 18 amino acids. In DNA form, the CDR3 reads TGCGCCAGCAGCCAAGATCTAGGCACGGGCAGCCTGCCCTACGAGCAGTACTTC. It codes for CASSQDLGTGSLPYEQYF.

The chain couples TRBV5-6 to TRBJ2-3; 9 nucleotides align to TRBD1. V shed 4 bases and J 4 bases; nucleotides not matched to a gene: 7. This CDR3 region has 15 residues. Germline V gives CDR1 SGHDT, CDR2 YYEEEE. CDR3 in amino acids: CASSMGQGEADTQYF. The CDR3 bases are TGTGCCAGCAGCATGGGACAGGGTGAGGCAGATACGCAGTATTTT.

The chain is built from TRBV4-1 and TRBJ2-7; D is possibly TRBD1 (6 bases). This CDR3 is 16 amino acids long. V lost 2 bases and J 2 bases, leaving 16 bases between the germline ends. Germline CDR1 and CDR2: MGHRA and YSYEKL. CDR3 loop: CASSQKWDIGTYEQYF. The CDR3 DNA reads as TGCGCCAGCAGCCAAAAGTGGGACATTGGCACCTACGAGCAGTACTTC.